The next 23 T cell receptor beta chains were all read from a single sample in a study of blood T cell repertoires in COVID-19. The data were produced by immunoSEQ multiplex PCR, yet TCRdb's version contains in-frame clones alone and is incomplete. Of about 55,000 clones listed, 88% are singletons. The specimen sequenced was peripheral blood. These receptors came from a man aged 55 to 70 with active COVID-19.

V usage is TRBV5-4 and J usage is TRBJ2-7; 14 nucleotides agree with TRBD2. This CDR3 is built from 17 residues. Looked up from germline, CDR1 is SGHNT and CDR2 is YYREEE (reference sequence). Trimming at V came to 4 bases and at J to 3 bases, leaving 9 bases not matched to a gene. In nucleotides, the CDR3 is TGTGCCAGCAGCGCCGGGACTAGCGGGAGAGTGGGCTACGAGCAGTACTTC. Translation gives CASSAGTSGRVGYEQYF. Full variable domain (remainder filled in from reference TRBV5-4 and TRBJ2-7): ETGVTQSPTHLIKTRGQQVTLRCSSQSGHNTVSWYQQALGQGPQFIFQYYREEENGRGNFPPRFSGLQFPNYSSELNVNALELDDSALYLCASSAGTSGRVGYEQYFGPGTRLTVT.

The chain recombines TRBV29-1 with TRBJ2-1; 7 nucleotides match TRBD2. There are 13 residues in the CDR3. The germline CDR1 and CDR2 sequences are SQVTM and ANQGSEA. The ends lost 6 bases at V and 7 bases at J; junction bases unmatched: 9. The CDR3 nucleotides are TGCAGCGTAGCGGGACTACCCGGGAATGAGCAGTTCTTC. It encodes CSVAGLPGNEQFF.

V gene TRBV5-1 combines with J gene TRBJ2-7; TRBD1 matches 8 bases. The CDR3 consists of 14 residues. Trimming at V came to 4 bases and at J to 1 base, leaving 4 bases not matched to a gene. CDR1 and CDR2 (germline): SGHRS, YFSETQ. The CDR3, as DNA: TGCGCCAGCAGCGGTAGGACAGGGTCCTACGAGCAGTACTTC. Its protein product is CASSGRTGSYEQYF.

The chain carries TRBV7-9 and TRBJ1-1, with TRBD1 as a possible D gene (6 bases). Germline CDR1 and CDR2: SEHNR and FQNEAQ (reference sequence). Trimming took 5 bases from V and 0 from J, leaving 13 bases between them. The CDR3 is 15 residues long. The CDR3 DNA is TGTGCCAGCAGCCCGGACAGACTAATGAACACTGAAGCTTTCTTT. This translates into CASSPDRLMNTEAFF.

V usage is TRBV15 and J usage is TRBJ2-3; D not certain. CDR1 LNHNV and CDR2 YYDKDF come from the germline V gene (reference sequence). The CDR3 runs 15 residues. V was shortened by 3 bases and J by 4 bases, with 14 bases between the two germline ends. The CDR3 nucleotides read TGTGCCACCAGCAGGAACAAGGCAGGCTCAGATACGCAGTATTTT. It codes for CATSRNKAGSDTQYF.

The V call is TRBV29-1, the J call TRBJ2-1; possible D gene TRBD2, 5 bases. The CDR3 is made up of 13 amino acids. Germline assignment: CDR1 SQVTM and CDR2 ANQGSEA. The V and J ends lost 1 base and 4 bases respectively, with 8 bases between them. The CDR3 is CSVEGAVYNEQFF. The CDR3 coding sequence is TGCAGCGTTGAAGGAGCGGTTTACAATGAGCAGTTCTTC.

The rearrangement joins TRBV6-2 or TRBV6-3 to TRBJ2-7; TRBD2 agrees at 8 bases. V shed 4 bases, J shed 0 bases, and the junction held 2 bases outside the gene matches. CDR3 length: 14 amino acids. Germline V gene sequence: CDR1 MNHEY, CDR2 SVGEGT. The CDR3 region is CASSWSGSSYEQYF. CDR3 DNA: TGTGCCAGCAGTTGGAGCGGGAGCTCCTACGAGCAGTACTTC.

V usage is TRBV5-6 and J usage is TRBJ2-2; 7 nucleotides align to TRBD2. CDR3 length equals 16 residues. Losses at the gene ends were 1 base for V and 4 bases for J; bases not matched to a gene: 7. Looked up from germline, CDR1 is SGHDT and CDR2 is YYEEEE. DNA of the CDR3: TGTGCCAGCAGCTTGAGTCTAGCGGACCTCACCGGGGAGCTGTTTTTT. This encodes CASSLSLADLTGELFF.

V gene TRBV15 combines with J gene TRBJ2-7, with TRBD1 as a possible D gene (5 bases). The ends were cut back, 4 bases at V and 3 bases at J, with 13 bases in the middle. Germline-derived CDR1 and CDR2 are LNHNV and YYDKDF (reference sequence). This CDR3 region has 14 residues. The CDR3 loop reads CATSTSGAVYEQYF. CDR3 nucleotide sequence: TGTGCCACCAGCACCTCTGGGGCGGTCTACGAGCAGTACTTC.

The rearrangement uses TRBV4-2 and TRBJ2-3, with 9 nucleotides matching TRBD2. J was trimmed by 2 bases and V by 6 bases; bases with no gene match: 3. The CDR3 consists of 14 residues. Per the germline V gene, CDR1 is LGHNA and CDR2 is YNFKEQ. The CDR3 sequence is CASSLAGTTDTQYF. In DNA form, the CDR3 reads TGTGCCAGCAGTCTAGCGGGAACCACAGATACGCAGTATTTT.

The gene calls are TRBV27 and TRBJ1-2; 7 bases match TRBD1. The CDR3 loop spans 13 amino acids. Germline V CDR1 and CDR2: MNHEY, SMNVEV (reference sequence). V dropped 4 bases and J dropped 8; count of bases not matched to a gene: 7. This CDR3 reads CASSSDRVGGYTF. CDR3 sequence (DNA): TGTGCCAGCAGTTCTGACAGGGTCGGAGGCTACACCTTC.

V and J are TRBV12-3 or TRBV12-4 and TRBJ2-7; no clear D. The CDR3 contains 13 residues. The V end lost 5 bases, the J end lost 2 bases, and 10 bases lay between the germline ends. In DNA, the CDR3 is TGTGCCAGCAGTCCCGGAGAGACCTACGAGCAGTACTTC. Translation gives CASSPGETYEQYF.

V and J are TRBV9 and TRBJ1-2, with D unresolved. CDR1 and CDR2 (germline): SGDLS, YYNGEE. The CDR3 extends over 16 amino acids. Trimming stripped 0 bases from V and 8 bases from J, with 20 bases between. This CDR3 is CASSVAGTGGLGGYTF. The CDR3 coding sequence is TGTGCCAGCAGCGTAGCTGGTACCGGAGGTCTAGGAGGCTACACCTTC.

The genes are TRBV2 and TRBJ2-6; D may be TRBD2 (6 bases). From germline, CDR1 is SNHLY and CDR2 FYNNEI. The CDR3 loop spans 15 amino acids. V lost 4 bases, J lost 2 bases, and 9 bases lay in between. The CDR3 nucleotides read TGTGCCAGCAGTGTGGAGGGAACTGGGGCCAACGTCCTGACTTTC. Its protein product is CASSVEGTGANVLTF.

This clone was seen only once. This sequence joins TRBV27 and TRBJ2-1; weak D call: TRBD2 (5 bases). This CDR3 has 14 amino acids. Per the germline V gene, CDR1 is MNHEY and CDR2 is SMNVEV (reference sequence). V lost 2 bases, J lost 2 bases, and 7 bases lay in between. The CDR3 DNA reads TGTGCCAGCAGTTTACCCGGGACCTACAATGAGCAGTTCTTC. This codes for CASSLPGTYNEQFF.

The V call is TRBV3-1 (or the pseudogene TRBV3-2), the J call TRBJ1-1; 9 bases agree with TRBD1. CDR1 LGHDT and CDR2 YNNKEL come from the germline V gene (reference sequence). The J segment lost 4 bases and the V segment lost 0 bases, leaving 6 bases of the junction unmatched. The CDR3 is made up of 16 amino acids. The CDR3 reads CASSQDNRGRGTEAFF. The CDR3 nucleotides are TGTGCCAGCAGCCAAGATAACAGGGGGCGAGGCACTGAAGCTTTCTTT.

The CDR3 DNA reads as TGTGCCAGTAGTGCCCGGACAGGGGGAGGTAACTATGGCTACACCTTC. This translates into CASSARTGGGNYGYTF. The chain uses TRBV19 and TRBJ1-2, with 10 bases that match TRBD1. This CDR3 is 16 amino acids long. The V and J ends lost 5 bases and 1 base, in that order; junction bases with no gene match: 7. The germline V gene has CDR1 LNHDA and CDR2 SQIVND (reference sequence).

The rearrangement joins TRBV6-5 to TRBJ2-7; 11 bases are shared with TRBD2. Germline CDR1 reads MNHEY; CDR2 reads SVGAGI. V gave up 4 bases and J gave up 0 bases; unmatched junction bases: 5. This CDR3 is 16 amino acids long. CDR3 region: CASSSAGTSGSYEQYF. The CDR3 nucleotides read TGTGCCAGCAGTTCCGCCGGGACTAGCGGCTCCTACGAGCAGTACTTC.

Concerning this clone itself: At one of its ends the junction is not consistent with the germline gene, which may arise from a read error. The rearrangement links TRBV7-7 to TRBJ2-7; 7 bases are a match to TRBD2. The CDR3 length is 13 residues. Germline CDR1 reads SSHAT; CDR2 reads FNYEAQ (reference sequence). The CDR3 DNA reads TGTGCTAGCAGCTTAGCGGGCGGGCGAGAGCAGTACTTC. Its protein is CASSLAGGREQYF. Together with reference TRBV7-7 and TRBJ2-7, the CDR3 gives the full variable domain: GAGVSQSPRYKVTKRGQDVTLRCDPISSHATLYWYQQALGQGPEFLTYFNYEAQPDKSGLPSDRFSAERPEGSISTLTIQRTEQRDSAMYRCASSLAGGREQYFGPGTRLTVT.

This rearrangement joins TRBV5-1 to TRBJ2-1; TRBD1 is a possible D gene (6 bases). This CDR3 contains 16 residues. Deletions cut 4 bases from V and 0 bases from J, with 14 bases between. Germline assignment: CDR1 SGHRS and CDR2 YFSETQ. The CDR3 protein is CASSGRQESSYNEQFF. The CDR3 DNA sequence: TGCGCCAGCAGCGGCAGACAGGAAAGCTCCTACAATGAGCAGTTCTTC. Supplemented by reference TRBV5-1 and TRBJ2-1, the full variable domain reads KAGVTQTPRYLIKTRGQQVTLSCSPISGHRSVSWYQQTPGQGLQFLFEYFSETQRNKGNFPGRFSGRQFSNSRSEMNVSTLELGDSALYLCASSGRQESSYNEQFFGPGTRLTVL.

The chain links TRBV9 to TRBJ2-2; possible D gene TRBD2, 5 bases. Germline V lookup: CDR1 SGDLS, CDR2 YYNGEE. V lost 0 bases and J 2 bases, leaving 11 bases between the germline ends. The CDR3 consists of 16 residues. DNA of the CDR3: TGTGCCAGCAGCGTAGTGGGGAGTTCTAACACCGGGGAGCTGTTTTTT. This gives the protein CASSVVGSSNTGELFF.

The chain employs TRBV18 and TRBJ2-3; a weak D match, TRBD2 (6 bases). The V end lost 3 bases, the J end lost 4 bases, and 14 bases lay between the germline ends. Per the germline V gene, CDR1 is KGHSH and CDR2 is LQKENI. CDR3 length equals 15 residues. Written as DNA, the CDR3 is TGTGCCAGCTCACCCACCGGGGCGGGACCAGATACGCAGTATTTT. Amino acids: CASSPTGAGPDTQYF.

This chain connects TRBV29-1 to TRBJ2-1; 9 bases agree with TRBD2. Germline CDR1 is SQVTM and CDR2 is ANQGSEA. V gave up 5 bases and J gave up 4 bases; unmatched junction bases: 12. The CDR3 runs 16 residues. CDR3 sequence (DNA): TGCAGCGTTTCCCCGGAGAGGGGACTAGCTTACAATGAGCAGTTCTTC. This translates into CSVSPERGLAYNEQFF.